A selection of T cell receptor beta chains follows, all from one sample in a study of sequential checkpoint blockade in melanoma. The assay was immunoSEQ multiplex PCR, and TCRdb's table has in-frame clones only and misses some. The sample contains 15,000 to 25,000 clones, about four fifths of which appear only once. The sample was CD8+ T cells sorted from blood (inferred from file names), taken from a patient given nivolumab and ipilimumab in sequence. The receptors shown here come from a human donor with melanoma. The CDR3 runs from the conserved cysteine through the conserved F or W. Fields, in order: D gene, clone size, J gene, V gene, CDR3 protein, CDR3 DNA. D genes are given only for firm matches. A clone size is listed for some rows: how often the clone was seen (once, few, many), or a class if it is expanded.

TRBD2 . TRBJ2-7 TRBV9 CASSGSGTSSRYEQYF TGTGCCAGCAGCGGCTCCGGGACTAGCAGCCGCTACGAGCAGTACTTC
. . TRBJ2-5 TRBV7-8 CASSLGTGLGVGETQYF TGTGCCAGCAGCTTAGGAACGGGTTTAGGGGTCGGGGAGACCCAGTACTTC
TRBD1 . TRBJ2-7 TRBV2 CASRAGTALLYEQYF TGTGCCAGCAGGGCTGGGACAGCGCTTCTTTACGAGCAGTACTTC
TRBD2 once TRBJ2-7 TRBV11-2 CASSLGLAGGVYEQYF TGTGCCAGCAGCTTAGGACTAGCGGGGGGTGTCTACGAGCAGTACTTC
. . TRBJ2-2 TRBV5-5 CASRIDRPSTGELFF TGTGCCAGCAGAATTGACAGGCCTAGCACCGGGGAGCTGTTTTTT
. . TRBJ1-5 TRBV19 CASGSGQPQHF TGTGCCAGTGGGTCGGGACAACCCCAGCATTTT
. . TRBJ1-2 TRBV7-9 CASSFGWGGKGYTF TGTGCCAGCAGCTTCGGTTGGGGGGGAAAAGGCTACACCTTC
. . TRBJ1-2 TRBV28 CASSLYQVDGYTF TGTGCCAGCAGTTTATATCAGGTGGATGGCTACACCTTC
TRBD2 . TRBJ2-1 TRBV2 CASSLGLANGEQFF TGTGCCAGCAGCCTGGGACTAGCGAATGGTGAGCAGTTCTTC
TRBD1 . TRBJ1-5 TRBV5-8 CASSQDHGQGQHF TGTGCCAGCAGCCAAGATCACGGACAGGGTCAGCATTTT
TRBD1 . TRBJ2-7 TRBV13 CASSPGQGAYEQYF TGTGCCAGCAGCCCCGGACAGGGCGCCTACGAGCAGTACTTC
. . TRBJ1-5 TRBV6-6 CASSPGLRENQPQHF TGTGCCAGCAGTCCCGGGCTGAGGGAAAATCAGCCCCAGCATTTT
TRBD1 few TRBJ1-4 TRBV7-6 CASSESGTGALGANEKLFF TGTGCCAGCAGCGAATCCGGGACAGGGGCGTTGGGAGCTAATGAAAAACTGTTTTTT
. . TRBJ1-6 TRBV11-2 CASSLDRSGGDYNSPLHF TGTGCCAGCAGCTTAGATAGGTCTGGGGGCGACTATAATTCACCCCTCCACTTT
. . TRBJ1-6 TRBV28 CASRAGHNNSPLHF TGTGCCAGCAGGGCCGGACACAATAATTCACCCCTCCACTTT
TRBD1 few TRBJ2-3 TRBV19 CASSLRTGATTDTQYF TGTGCCAGTAGTCTCCGGACAGGAGCAACCACAGATACGCAGTATTTT
. medium-sized TRBJ1-2 TRBV19 CASSLMDSAGYTF TGTGCCAGTAGCCTTATGGACAGCGCCGGCTACACCTTC
TRBD2 . TRBJ2-7 TRBV30 CAWSVPFGLAGAYEQYF TGTGCCTGGAGTGTACCCTTTGGACTAGCGGGGGCCTACGAGCAGTACTTC